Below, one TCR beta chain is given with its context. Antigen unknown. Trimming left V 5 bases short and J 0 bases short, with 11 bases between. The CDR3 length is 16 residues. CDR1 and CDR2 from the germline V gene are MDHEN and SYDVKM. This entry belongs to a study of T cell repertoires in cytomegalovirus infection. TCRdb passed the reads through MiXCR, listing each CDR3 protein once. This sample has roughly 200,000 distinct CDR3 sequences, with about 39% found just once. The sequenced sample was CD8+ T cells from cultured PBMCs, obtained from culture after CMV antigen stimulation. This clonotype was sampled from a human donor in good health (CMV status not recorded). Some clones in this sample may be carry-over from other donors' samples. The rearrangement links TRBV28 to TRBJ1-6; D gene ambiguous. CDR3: CASSLDRSSYNSPLHF. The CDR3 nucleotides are TGTGCCAGCAGTCTGGACCGGAGCTCCTATAATTCACCCCTCCACTTT.